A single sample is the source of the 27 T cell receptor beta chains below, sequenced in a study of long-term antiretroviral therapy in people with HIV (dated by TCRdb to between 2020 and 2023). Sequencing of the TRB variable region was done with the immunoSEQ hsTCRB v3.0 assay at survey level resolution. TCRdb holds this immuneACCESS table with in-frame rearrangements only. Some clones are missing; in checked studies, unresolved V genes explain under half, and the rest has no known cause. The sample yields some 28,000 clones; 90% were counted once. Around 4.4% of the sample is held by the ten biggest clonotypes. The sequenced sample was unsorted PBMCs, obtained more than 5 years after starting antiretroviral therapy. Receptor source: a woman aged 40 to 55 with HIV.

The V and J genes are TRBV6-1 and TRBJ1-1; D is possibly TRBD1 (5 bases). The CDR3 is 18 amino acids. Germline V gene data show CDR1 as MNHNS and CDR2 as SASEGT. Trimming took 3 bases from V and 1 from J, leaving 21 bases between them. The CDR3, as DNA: TGTGCCAGCAGTGACGGAGCTATGTCCGGGACGGGGAACACTGAAGCTTTCTTT. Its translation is CASSDGAMSGTGNTEAFF.

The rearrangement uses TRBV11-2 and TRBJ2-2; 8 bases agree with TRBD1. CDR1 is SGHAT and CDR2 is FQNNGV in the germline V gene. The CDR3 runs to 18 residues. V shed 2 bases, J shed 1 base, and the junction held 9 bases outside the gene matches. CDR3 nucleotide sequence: TGTGCCAGCAGCTTAAATCCAGGGACAGGCGGGAACACCGGGGAGCTGTTTTTT. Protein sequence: CASSLNPGTGGNTGELFF.

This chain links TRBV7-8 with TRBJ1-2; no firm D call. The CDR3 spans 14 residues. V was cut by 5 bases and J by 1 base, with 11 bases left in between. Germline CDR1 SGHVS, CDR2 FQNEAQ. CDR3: CASSAGLHNYGYTF. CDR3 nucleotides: TGTGCCAGCAGCGCCGGGCTTCATAACTATGGCTACACCTTC.

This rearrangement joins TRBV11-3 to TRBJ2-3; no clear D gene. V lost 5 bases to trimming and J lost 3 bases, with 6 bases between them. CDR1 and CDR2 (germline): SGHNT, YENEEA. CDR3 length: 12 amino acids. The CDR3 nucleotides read TGTGCCAGCAGCGATAGAACAGATACGCAGTATTTT. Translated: CASSDRTDTQYF. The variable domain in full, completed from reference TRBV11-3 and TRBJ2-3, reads EAGVVQSPRYKIIEKKQPVAFWCNPISGHNTLYWYLQNLGQGPELLIRYENEEAVDDSQLPKDRFSAERLKGVDSTLKIQPAELGDSAVYLCASSDRTDTQYFGPGTRLTVL.

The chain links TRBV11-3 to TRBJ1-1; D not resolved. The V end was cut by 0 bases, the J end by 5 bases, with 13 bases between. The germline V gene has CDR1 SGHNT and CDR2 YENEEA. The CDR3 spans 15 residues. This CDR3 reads CASSLDYGPTTEAFF. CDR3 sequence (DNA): TGTGCCAGCAGCTTAGATTACGGCCCCACTACTGAAGCTTTCTTT.

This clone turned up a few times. Here the CDR3 reads CASSLTGTGELFF. In DNA, the CDR3 is TGCGCCAGCAGCTTGACAGGAACCGGGGAGCTGTTTTTT. The gene calls are TRBV4-1 and TRBJ2-2, with TRBD1 as a possible D gene (6 bases). V was pared by 5 bases and J by 5 bases, with 9 bases between. This CDR3 contains 13 residues. CDR1 MGHRA and CDR2 YSYEKL come from the germline V gene.

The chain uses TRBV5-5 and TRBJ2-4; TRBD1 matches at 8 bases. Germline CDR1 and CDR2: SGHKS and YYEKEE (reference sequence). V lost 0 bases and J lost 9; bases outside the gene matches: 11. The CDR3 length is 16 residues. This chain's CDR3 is CASSLVGQGARGIQYF. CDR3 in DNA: TGTGCCAGCAGCTTGGTAGGACAGGGCGCTCGGGGCATTCAGTACTTC.

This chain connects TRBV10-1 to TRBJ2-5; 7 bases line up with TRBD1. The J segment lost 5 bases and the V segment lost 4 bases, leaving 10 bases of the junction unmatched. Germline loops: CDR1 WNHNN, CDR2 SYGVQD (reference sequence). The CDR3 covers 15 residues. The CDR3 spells CASSGTTGVRETQYF. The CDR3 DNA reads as TGCGCCAGCAGTGGTACCACAGGGGTTCGGGAGACCCAGTACTTC.

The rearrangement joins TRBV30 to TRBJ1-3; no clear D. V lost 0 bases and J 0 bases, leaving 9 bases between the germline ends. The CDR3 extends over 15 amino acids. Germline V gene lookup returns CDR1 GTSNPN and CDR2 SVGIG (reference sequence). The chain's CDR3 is CAWSVGRSSGNTIYF. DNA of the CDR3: TGTGCCTGGAGTGTAGGGCGAAGCTCTGGAAACACCATATATTTT.

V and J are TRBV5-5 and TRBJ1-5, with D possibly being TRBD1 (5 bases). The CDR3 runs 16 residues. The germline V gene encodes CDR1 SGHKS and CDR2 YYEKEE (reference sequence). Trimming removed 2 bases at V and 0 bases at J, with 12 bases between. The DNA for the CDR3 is TGTGCCAGCAGCTTAGCCGCAGGGAATAGCAATCAGCCCCAGCATTTT. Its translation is CASSLAAGNSNQPQHF.

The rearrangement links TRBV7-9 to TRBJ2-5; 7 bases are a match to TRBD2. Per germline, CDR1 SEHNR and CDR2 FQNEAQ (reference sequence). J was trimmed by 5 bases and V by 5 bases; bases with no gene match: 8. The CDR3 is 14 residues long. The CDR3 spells CASSPGGGWETQYF. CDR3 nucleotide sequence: TGTGCCAGCAGCCCTGGGGGGGGTTGGGAGACCCAGTACTTC.

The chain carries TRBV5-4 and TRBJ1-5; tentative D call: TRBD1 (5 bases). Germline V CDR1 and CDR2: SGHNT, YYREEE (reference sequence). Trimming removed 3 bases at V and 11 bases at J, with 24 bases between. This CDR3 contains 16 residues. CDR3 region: CASSSSPGRGTGTQHF. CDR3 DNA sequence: TGTGCCAGCAGCTCTTCACCGGGCCGGGGCACGGGGACCCAGCATTTT.

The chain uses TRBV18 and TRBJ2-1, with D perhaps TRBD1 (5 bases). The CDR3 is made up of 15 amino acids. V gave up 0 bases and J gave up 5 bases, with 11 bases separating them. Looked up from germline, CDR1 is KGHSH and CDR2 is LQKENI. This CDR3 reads CASSPPSRAHNEQFF. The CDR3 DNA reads TGTGCCAGCTCACCACCTAGCAGGGCCCACAATGAGCAGTTCTTC.

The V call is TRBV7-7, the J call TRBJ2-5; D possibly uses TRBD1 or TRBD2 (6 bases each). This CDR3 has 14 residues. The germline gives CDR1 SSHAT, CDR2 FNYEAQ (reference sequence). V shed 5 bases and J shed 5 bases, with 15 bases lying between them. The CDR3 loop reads CASSTGADAETQYF. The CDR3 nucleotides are TGTGCCAGCAGCACGGGGGCGGATGCGGAGACCCAGTACTTC.

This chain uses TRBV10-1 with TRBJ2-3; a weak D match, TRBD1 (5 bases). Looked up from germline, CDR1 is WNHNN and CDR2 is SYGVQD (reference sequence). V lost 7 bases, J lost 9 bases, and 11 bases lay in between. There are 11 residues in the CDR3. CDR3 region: CASTDTETQYF. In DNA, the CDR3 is TGCGCCAGCACGGACACCGAAACGCAGTATTTT.

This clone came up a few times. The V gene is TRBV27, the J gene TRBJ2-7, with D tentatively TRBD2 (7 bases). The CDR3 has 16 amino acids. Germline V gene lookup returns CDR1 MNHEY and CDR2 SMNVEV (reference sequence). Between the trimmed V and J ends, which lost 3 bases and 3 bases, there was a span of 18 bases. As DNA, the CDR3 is TGTGCCAGCAGTTTCTTAGTACCGGGGGGCTACTACGAGCAGTACTTC. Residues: CASSFLVPGGYYEQYF.

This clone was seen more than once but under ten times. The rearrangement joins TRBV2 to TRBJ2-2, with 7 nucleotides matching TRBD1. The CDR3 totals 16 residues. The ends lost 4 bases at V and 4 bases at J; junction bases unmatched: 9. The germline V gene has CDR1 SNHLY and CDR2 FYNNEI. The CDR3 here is CASSAWGTVGTGELFF. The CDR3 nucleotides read TGTGCCAGCAGTGCTTGGGGGACAGTTGGCACCGGGGAGCTGTTTTTT.

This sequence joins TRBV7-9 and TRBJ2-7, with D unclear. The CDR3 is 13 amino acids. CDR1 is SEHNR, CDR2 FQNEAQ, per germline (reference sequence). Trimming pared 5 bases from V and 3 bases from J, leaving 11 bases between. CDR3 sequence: CASSPSVDYEQYF. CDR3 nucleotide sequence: TGTGCCAGCAGCCCAAGCGTGGACTACGAGCAGTACTTC.

CDR3 loop: CASSLDLQEGFYGYTF. Here the CDR3 DNA reads TGTGCCAGCAGCTTAGACCTACAAGAAGGGTTTTATGGCTACACCTTC. This sequence joins TRBV11-2 and TRBJ1-2; no firm D call. V dropped 0 bases and J dropped 5 bases, with 16 bases sitting between them. CDR3 length: 16 amino acids. Per germline, CDR1 SGHAT and CDR2 FQNNGV.

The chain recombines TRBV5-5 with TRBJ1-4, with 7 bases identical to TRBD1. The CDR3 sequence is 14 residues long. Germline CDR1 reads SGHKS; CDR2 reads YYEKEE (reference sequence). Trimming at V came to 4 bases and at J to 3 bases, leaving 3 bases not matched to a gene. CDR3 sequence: CASSRDRPNEKLFF. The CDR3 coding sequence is TGTGCCAGCAGCCGGGACAGACCTAATGAAAAACTGTTTTTT.

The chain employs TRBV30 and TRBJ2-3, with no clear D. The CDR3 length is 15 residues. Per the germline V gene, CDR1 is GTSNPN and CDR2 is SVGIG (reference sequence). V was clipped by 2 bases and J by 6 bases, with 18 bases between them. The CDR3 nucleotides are TGTGCCTGGAGTTGGGCCCGCTTCGGTGGGGATACGCAGTATTTT. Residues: CAWSWARFGGDTQYF.

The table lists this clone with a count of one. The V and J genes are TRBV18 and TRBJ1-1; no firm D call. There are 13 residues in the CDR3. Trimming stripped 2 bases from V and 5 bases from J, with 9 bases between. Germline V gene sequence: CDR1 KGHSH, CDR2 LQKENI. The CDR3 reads CASSPLGSTEAFF. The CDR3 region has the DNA TGTGCCAGCTCACCATTAGGGAGTACTGAAGCTTTCTTT. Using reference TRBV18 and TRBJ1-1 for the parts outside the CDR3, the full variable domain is NAGVMQNPRHLVRRRGQEARLRCSPMKGHSHVYWYRQLPEEGLKFMVYLQKENIIDESGMPKERFSAEFPKEGPSILRIQQVVRGDSAAYFCASSPLGSTEAFFGQGTRLTVV.

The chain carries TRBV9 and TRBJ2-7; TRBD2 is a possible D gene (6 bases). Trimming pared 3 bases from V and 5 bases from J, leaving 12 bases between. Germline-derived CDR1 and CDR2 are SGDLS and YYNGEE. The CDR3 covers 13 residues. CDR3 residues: CASSDKLANEQYF. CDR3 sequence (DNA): TGTGCCAGCAGCGACAAACTAGCTAACGAGCAGTACTTC.

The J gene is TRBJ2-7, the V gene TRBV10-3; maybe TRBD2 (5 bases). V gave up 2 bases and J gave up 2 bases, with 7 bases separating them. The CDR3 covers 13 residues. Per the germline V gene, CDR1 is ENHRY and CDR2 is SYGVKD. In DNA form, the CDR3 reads TGTGCCATCAGTGAGCGGGGAGCCTACGAGCAGTACTTC. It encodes CAISERGAYEQYF.

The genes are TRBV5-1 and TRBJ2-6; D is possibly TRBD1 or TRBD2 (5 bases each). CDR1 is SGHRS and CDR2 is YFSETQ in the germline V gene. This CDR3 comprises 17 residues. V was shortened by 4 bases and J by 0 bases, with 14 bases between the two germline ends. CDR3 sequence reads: CASSKRDGSSGANVLTF. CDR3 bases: TGCGCCAGCAGCAAACGGGACGGTTCCTCTGGGGCCAACGTCCTGACTTTC.

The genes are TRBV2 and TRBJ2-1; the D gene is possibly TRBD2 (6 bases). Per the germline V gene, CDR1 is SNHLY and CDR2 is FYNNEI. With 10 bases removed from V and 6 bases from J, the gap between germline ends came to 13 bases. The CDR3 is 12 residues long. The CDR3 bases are TGTGCCACCCGCAGGGAGGCCAATGAGCAGTTCTTC. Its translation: CATRREANEQFF.

The CDR3: CASRDPGYNSPLHF. CDR3 coding DNA: TGTGCCAGCAGGGACCCAGGGTACAATTCACCCCTCCACTTT. The rearrangement joins TRBV6-5 to TRBJ1-6; the D gene is possibly TRBD1 (5 bases). With 6 bases removed from V and 7 bases from J, the gap between germline ends came to 13 bases. The CDR3 contains 14 residues. The V gene's germline CDR1 is MNHEY and CDR2 SVGAGI.